The entry that follows covers one TCR beta chain sequence. This sample is drawn from a study of blood T cell repertoires in COVID-19. As for the study in general: There were acute and convalescent COVID-19 samples, and they came from the United States, Italy and Spain. Sample material is recorded as cDNA or gDNA derived from T cells, B-cell-depleted T cells, or PBMCs.

The CDR3 totals 14 residues. The germline CDR1 and CDR2 sequences are LGHNA and YSLEER. V lost 1 base and J lost 4, with 8 bases in between. Methods used by the authors: By means of reference gene primer amplification, nucleated cell counts were estimated. Generated by immunoSEQ multiplex PCR, the TCRdb table keeps only in-frame clones and is missing some. V and J calls and clone size come straight from that table; D and trimming were deduced from the DNA. The sample has approximately 250,000 clones, less than 90% seen once. Sequencing was performed on peripheral blood. The clonotype was recovered from a man aged 25-45 years with active or convalescent COVID-19. The chain joins TRBV4-3 to TRBJ1-5; D is ambiguous. The CDR3 bases are TGCGCCAGCAGCCAAGCTGCGACAAATCAGCCCCAGCATTTT. Translation: CASSQAATNQPQHF.